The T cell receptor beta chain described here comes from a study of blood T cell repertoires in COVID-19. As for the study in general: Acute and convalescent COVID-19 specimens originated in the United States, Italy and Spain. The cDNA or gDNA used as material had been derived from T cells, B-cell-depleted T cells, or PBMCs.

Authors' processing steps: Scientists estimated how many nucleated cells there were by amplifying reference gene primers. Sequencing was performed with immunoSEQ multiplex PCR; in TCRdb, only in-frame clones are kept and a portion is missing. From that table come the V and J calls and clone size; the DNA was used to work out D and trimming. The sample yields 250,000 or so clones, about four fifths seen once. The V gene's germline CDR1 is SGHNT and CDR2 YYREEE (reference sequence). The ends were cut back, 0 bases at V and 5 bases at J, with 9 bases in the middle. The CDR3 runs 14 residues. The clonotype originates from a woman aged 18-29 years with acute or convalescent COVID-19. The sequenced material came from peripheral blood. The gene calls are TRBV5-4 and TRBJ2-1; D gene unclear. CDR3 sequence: CASSLGYPNNEQFF. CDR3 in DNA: TGTGCCAGCAGCTTGGGCTATCCTAACAATGAGCAGTTCTTC.